This T cell receptor (beta chain) was sequenced for a study of molecular identifiers for immune sequencing clone quantification. As regards this clonotype: Its target is not known.

TCRdb itself ran the PCR reads through MiXCR, one entry per CDR3 protein. The sample comprises about 320,000 distinct CDR3 sequences, roughly 24% of which are singletons, and 0.74% rests with the top ten. Regarding the study as a whole: Barcode-sharing identical TCR molecules could underestimate highly expanded clone sizes.

Germline lookup yields CDR1 SGHDT and CDR2 YYEEEE. The CDR3 covers 14 residues. Trimming cost V 1 base and J 2 bases, with 10 bases left between them. The TCR comes from a human donor in good health. Some libraries in this study had Jurkat cell RNA spiked in. The sequencing input was naive CD8+ T cells from blood, with Jurkat cell RNA spiked in. Subset denoted: FACS-sorted CD8+CD4-CCR7+CD45RA+ naive T cells. This rearrangement joins TRBV5-6 to TRBJ2-7; D is unresolved. CDR3 coding DNA: TGTGCCAGCAGCTTGCATGGGAACACCTACGAGCAGTACTTC. It translates to CASSLHGNTYEQYF.